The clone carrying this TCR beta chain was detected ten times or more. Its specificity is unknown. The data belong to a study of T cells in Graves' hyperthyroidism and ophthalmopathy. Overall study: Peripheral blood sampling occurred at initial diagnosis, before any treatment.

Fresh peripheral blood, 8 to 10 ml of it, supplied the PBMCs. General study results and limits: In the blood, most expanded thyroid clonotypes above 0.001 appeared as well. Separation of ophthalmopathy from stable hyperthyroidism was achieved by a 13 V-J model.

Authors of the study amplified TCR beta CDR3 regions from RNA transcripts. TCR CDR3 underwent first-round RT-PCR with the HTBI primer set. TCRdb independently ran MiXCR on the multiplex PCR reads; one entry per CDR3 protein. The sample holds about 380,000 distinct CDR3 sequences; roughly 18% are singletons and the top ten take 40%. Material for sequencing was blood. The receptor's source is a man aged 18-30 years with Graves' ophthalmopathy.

The CDR3 DNA reads as TGTGCCAGCAGCGCGGGGGCGGAAGAAAAACTGTTTTTT. Its translation is CASSAGAEEKLFF. The chain uses TRBV9 and TRBJ1-4, with D maybe TRBD1 (6 bases). This CDR3 is 13 amino acids long. V lost 3 bases to trimming and J lost 8 bases, with 11 bases between them. Looked up from germline, CDR1 is SGDLS and CDR2 is YYNGEE.